Detailed here is one TCR beta chain. CDR1 is SGHRS, CDR2 YFSETQ, per germline. CDR3 length: 15 amino acids. V was clipped by 2 bases and J by 0 bases, with 9 bases between them. These data originate in a study of cytomegalovirus exposure and HLA in healthy donors. Whole-study context: Out of 180 million or so T cells, an earlier analysis found around 110 million unique TCR beta sequences in total.

The PCR was carried out with 60 Vbeta primers and 13 Jbeta primers. The table came from immunoSEQ multiplex PCR; TCRdb's copy has only in-frame clones and leaves some out. The sample shows more than 95,000 clones, around four fifths of them seen only once. Source material: PBMCs. This sequence joins TRBV5-1 and TRBJ2-1; D might be TRBD2 (5 bases). The sequence was obtained from a middle-aged woman in good health and CMV-seropositive. CDR3 amino acids: CASSFLAVSYNEQFF. CDR3 coding DNA: TGCGCCAGCAGCTTCCTAGCAGTCTCCTACAATGAGCAGTTCTTC.